One sample yielded the 18 T cell receptor beta chains listed below, sequenced in a study of cytomegalovirus exposure and HLA in healthy donors. Repertoires were generated with immunoSEQ multiplex PCR, while TCRdb's copy carries only in-frame clones and drops some. The table has some 49,000 clones, about 90% seen once. Sequenced: PBMCs. Receptors originate from a man in his late teens or twenties in good health and CMV-seronegative.

The chain uses TRBV4-1 and TRBJ2-3; the D gene is possibly TRBD1 (6 bases). Trimming took off 4 bases at V and 1 base at J, with 9 bases between the two ends. The CDR3 loop spans 14 amino acids. Looked up from germline, CDR1 is MGHRA and CDR2 is YSYEKL. CDR3 amino acids: CASSPGQRTDTQYF. CDR3 nucleotide sequence: TGCGCCAGCAGCCCTGGACAGCGCACAGATACGCAGTATTTT.

The genes are TRBV5-1 and TRBJ1-2; TRBD1 matches 7 bases. With V trimmed by 4 bases and J by 2 bases, 5 bases remained unmatched. Germline loops: CDR1 SGHRS, CDR2 YFSETQ. The CDR3 spans 14 residues. The CDR3 nucleotides read TGCGCCAGCAGCCTAACAGGGGAGAACTATGGCTACACCTTC. As protein: CASSLTGENYGYTF.

The chain has TRBV6-6 and TRBJ1-3; D is ambiguous. Germline CDR1 reads MNHNY; CDR2 reads SVGAGI (reference sequence). V lost 7 bases and J lost 0, with 7 bases in between. This CDR3 contains 13 residues. CDR3: CASMNGSGNTIYF. Here the CDR3 DNA reads TGTGCCAGCATGAACGGCTCTGGAAACACCATATATTTT.

The table lists this clone with a count of one. The chain has TRBV19 and TRBJ1-5, with no clear D. This CDR3 is 14 amino acids long. Germline V CDR1 and CDR2: LNHDA, SQIVND (reference sequence). V gave up 2 bases and J gave up 0 bases, with 5 bases separating them. This CDR3 is CASSIQNSNQPQHF. CDR3 nucleotide sequence: TGTGCCAGTAGTATACAGAATAGCAATCAGCCCCAGCATTTT.

The gene calls are TRBV28 and TRBJ2-1; maybe TRBD2 (5 bases). CDR3 length: 15 residues. Between the trimmed V and J ends, which lost 3 bases and 2 bases, there was a span of 11 bases. Germline lookup yields CDR1 MDHEN and CDR2 SYDVKM. CDR3 loop: CASSLRTPAYNEQFF. The CDR3, as DNA: TGTGCCAGCAGTTTGAGGACTCCTGCCTACAATGAGCAGTTCTTC.

A word on this clone: This CDR3 is also generated by other DNA sequences in the sample. The J gene is TRBJ2-7, the V gene TRBV5-1; 7 nucleotides line up with TRBD1. CDR1 and CDR2 from the germline V gene are SGHRS and YFSETQ. CDR3 length equals 14 residues. Unmatched junction bases numbered 4, after V lost 0 bases and J lost 4 bases. The CDR3 loop is CASSLAGQTYEQYF. The CDR3 DNA reads TGCGCCAGCAGCTTGGCGGGACAGACGTACGAGCAGTACTTC.

The genes are TRBV7-2 and TRBJ2-3, with 7 nucleotides matching TRBD2. J was trimmed by 2 bases and V by 2 bases; bases with no gene match: 10. This CDR3 spans 17 amino acids. The germline V gene encodes CDR1 SGHTA and CDR2 FQGNSA. The CDR3 spells CASSLSSQLAATDTQYF. CDR3 sequence (DNA): TGTGCCAGCAGCTTATCCTCCCAGCTAGCGGCCACAGATACGCAGTATTTT.

J is TRBJ2-1 and V is TRBV29-1; 7 bases match TRBD2. Trimming removed 7 bases from V and 8 bases from J; junction bases left unmatched: 5. This CDR3 is 11 amino acids long. From germline, CDR1 is SQVTM and CDR2 ANQGSEA. This CDR3 is CSGTSNHEQFF. For the CDR3, the DNA is TGCAGCGGGACTAGTAACCATGAGCAGTTCTTC.

The chain is built from TRBV27 and TRBJ2-1; 8 positions agree with TRBD2. CDR3 length: 16 residues. The V and J ends lost 5 bases and 3 bases, in that order; junction bases with no gene match: 9. CDR1 MNHEY and CDR2 SMNVEV come from the germline V gene (reference sequence). The CDR3 loop is CASSPPERELYNEQFF. The CDR3 bases are TGTGCCAGCAGTCCCCCCGAGCGGGAGCTCTACAATGAGCAGTTCTTC.

By share, this clone counts as medium-sized (0.01 to 0.1%). The chain combines TRBV6-1 with TRBJ1-1; TRBD1 aligns across 9 bases. Germline V gene sequence: CDR1 MNHNS, CDR2 SASEGT. J was trimmed by 2 bases and V by 0 bases; bases with no gene match: 4. CDR3 size: 16 residues. The CDR3 nucleotides read TGTGCCAGCAGTGAAGCTCCGGGACAGGGTAACACTGAAGCTTTCTTT. Translation gives CASSEAPGQGNTEAFF.

The chain joins TRBV5-5 to TRBJ2-7, with 7 bases lining up with TRBD2. This CDR3 is 15 amino acids long. The germline gives CDR1 SGHKS, CDR2 YYEKEE (reference sequence). V trimming: 1 base; J trimming: 3 bases; junction bases outside the gene matches: 7. The CDR3 sequence is CASSLSTSVVYEQYF. CDR3 coding DNA: TGTGCCAGCAGCTTGAGCACTAGCGTAGTCTACGAGCAGTACTTC.

In this sample, this clone turned up once. The chain links TRBV6-6 to TRBJ1-5; 7 nucleotides line up with TRBD1. The CDR3 is 15 amino acids. V lost 7 bases to trimming and J lost 0 bases; unmatched junction nucleotides: 6. Germline V lookup: CDR1 MNHNY, CDR2 SVGAGI (reference sequence). The CDR3 protein is CASTEDRFSNQPQHF. CDR3 coding DNA: TGTGCCAGCACCGAGGACAGGTTTAGCAATCAGCCCCAGCATTTT.

The rearrangement joins TRBV14 to TRBJ2-7; weak D call: TRBD2 (6 bases). CDR1 and CDR2 (germline): SGHDN, FVKESK. This CDR3 region has 17 residues. Between the trimmed V and J ends, which lost 2 bases and 1 base, there was a span of 18 bases. The CDR3 here is CASSQTISGLRSYEQYF. The CDR3 DNA is TGTGCCAGCAGCCAAACCATCAGCGGGCTAAGATCCTACGAGCAGTACTTC.

This chain connects TRBV30 to TRBJ2-2; D may be TRBD2 (5 bases). V lost 1 base to trimming and J lost 3 bases, with 12 bases between them. The CDR3 extends over 15 amino acids. Germline V CDR1 and CDR2: GTSNPN, SVGIG (reference sequence). Written as DNA, the CDR3 is TGTGCCTGGAGTGAGCGGTCCACGGACACCGGGGAGCTGTTTTTT. Translating it yields CAWSERSTDTGELFF.

This clone was counted a few times. J is TRBJ2-7 and V is TRBV7-9; D is unresolved. This CDR3 spans 11 amino acids. V lost 2 bases and J 7 bases, leaving 6 bases between the germline ends. Germline V lookup: CDR1 SEHNR, CDR2 FQNEAQ (reference sequence). In nucleotides, the CDR3 is TGTGCCAGCAGCTTATACGGGGAGCAGTACTTC. This encodes CASSLYGEQYF.

J is TRBJ2-5 and V is TRBV6-1; 9 bases are shared with TRBD1. V was pared by 8 bases and J by 5 bases, with 6 bases of the junction left unmatched. Germline loops: CDR1 MNHNS, CDR2 SASEGT. The CDR3 runs to 13 residues. This CDR3 reads CASSYDRGETQYF. For the CDR3, the DNA is TGTGCCAGCTCATACGACAGGGGGGAGACCCAGTACTTC.

The chain recombines TRBV7-6 with TRBJ2-3, with D perhaps TRBD2 (5 bases). There are 15 residues in the CDR3. The V gene's germline CDR1 is SGHVS and CDR2 FNYEAQ. V was pared by 3 bases and J by 2 bases, with 12 bases between. The CDR3 coding sequence is TGTGCCAGCAGCTTGAGGGAGTTGAACACAGATACGCAGTATTTT. Translation: CASSLRELNTDTQYF.

V gene TRBV10-3 combines with J gene TRBJ2-4; 7 bases align to TRBD1. In germline, CDR1 is ENHRY, CDR2 SYGVKD. V lost 3 bases to trimming and J lost 8 bases; unmatched junction nucleotides: 19. The CDR3 runs to 18 residues. CDR3 in amino acids: CAISESQVYSAGGDIQYF. The CDR3 bases are TGTGCCATCAGTGAATCGCAGGTTTATTCGGCAGGGGGTGACATTCAGTACTTC.